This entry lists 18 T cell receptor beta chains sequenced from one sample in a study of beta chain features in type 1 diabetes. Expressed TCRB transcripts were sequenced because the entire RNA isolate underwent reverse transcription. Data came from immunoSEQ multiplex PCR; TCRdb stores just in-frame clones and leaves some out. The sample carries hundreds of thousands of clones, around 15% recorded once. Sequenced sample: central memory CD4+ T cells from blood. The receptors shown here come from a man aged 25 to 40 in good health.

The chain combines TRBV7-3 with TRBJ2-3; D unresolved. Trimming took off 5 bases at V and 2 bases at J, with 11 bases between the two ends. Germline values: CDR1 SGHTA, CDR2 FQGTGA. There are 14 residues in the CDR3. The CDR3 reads CASSLDGDTDTQYF. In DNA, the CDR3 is TGTGCCAGCAGCCTTGACGGAGACACAGATACGCAGTATTTT.

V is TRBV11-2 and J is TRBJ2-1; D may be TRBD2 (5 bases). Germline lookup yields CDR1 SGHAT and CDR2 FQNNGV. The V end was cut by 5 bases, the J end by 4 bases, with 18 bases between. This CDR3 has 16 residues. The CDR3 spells CASSHPEASRYNEQFF. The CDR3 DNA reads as TGTGCCAGCAGCCACCCCGAGGCTAGCCGGTACAATGAGCAGTTCTTC.

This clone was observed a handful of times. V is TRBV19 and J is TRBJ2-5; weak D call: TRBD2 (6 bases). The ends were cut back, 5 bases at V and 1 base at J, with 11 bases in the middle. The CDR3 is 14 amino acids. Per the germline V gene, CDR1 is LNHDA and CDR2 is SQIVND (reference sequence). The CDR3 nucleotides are TGTGCCAGTAGTCCCCGGGGGACCCAAGAGACCCAGTACTTC. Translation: CASSPRGTQETQYF.

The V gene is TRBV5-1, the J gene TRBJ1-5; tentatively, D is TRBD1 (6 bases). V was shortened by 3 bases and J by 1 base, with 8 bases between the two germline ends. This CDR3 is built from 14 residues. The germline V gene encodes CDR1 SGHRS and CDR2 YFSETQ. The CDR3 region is CASSSGQSNQPQHF. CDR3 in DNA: TGCGCCAGCAGCTCAGGACAGAGCAATCAGCCCCAGCATTTT.

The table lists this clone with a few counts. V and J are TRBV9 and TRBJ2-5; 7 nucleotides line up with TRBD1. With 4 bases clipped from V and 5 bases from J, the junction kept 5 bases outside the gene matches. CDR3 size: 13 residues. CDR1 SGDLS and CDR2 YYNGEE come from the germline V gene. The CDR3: CASSQGVAETQYF. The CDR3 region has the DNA TGTGCCAGCAGCCAGGGGGTAGCGGAGACCCAGTACTTC.

CDR3 protein: CASSLPAGMDTEAFF. The CDR3 region has the DNA TGTGCCAGCAGCTTACCCGCAGGGATGGACACTGAAGCTTTCTTT. The chain couples TRBV7-2 to TRBJ1-1; D perhaps matches TRBD1 (5 bases). CDR1 is SGHTA, CDR2 FQGNSA, per germline. CDR3 size: 15 residues. V was trimmed by 2 bases and J by 3 bases, leaving 13 bases between them. The entire variable domain, with the rest obtained from reference TRBV7-2 and TRBJ1-1, is as follows: GAGVSQSPSNKVTEKGKDVELRCDPISGHTALYWYRQSLGQGLEFLIYFQGNSAPDKSGLPSDRFSAERTGGSVSTLTIQRTQQEDSAVYLCASSLPAGMDTEAFFGQGTRLTVV.

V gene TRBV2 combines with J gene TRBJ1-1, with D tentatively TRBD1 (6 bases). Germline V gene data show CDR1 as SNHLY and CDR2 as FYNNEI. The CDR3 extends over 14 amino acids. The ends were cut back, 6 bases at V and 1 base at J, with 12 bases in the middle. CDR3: CASRRRGENTEAFF. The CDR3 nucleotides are TGTGCCAGCAGACGCAGGGGCGAGAACACTGAAGCTTTCTTT. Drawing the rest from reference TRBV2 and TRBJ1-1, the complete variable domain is EPEVTQTPSHQVTQMGQEVILRCVPISNHLYFYWYRQILGQKVEFLVSFYNNEISEKSEIFDDQFSVERPDGSNFTLKIRSTKLEDSAMYFCASRRRGENTEAFFGQGTRLTVV.

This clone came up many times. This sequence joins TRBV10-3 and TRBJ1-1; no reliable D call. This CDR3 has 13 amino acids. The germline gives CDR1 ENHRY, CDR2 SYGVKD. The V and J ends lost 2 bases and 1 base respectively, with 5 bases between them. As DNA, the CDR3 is TGTGCCATCAGTGAGAGGCCGAACACTGAAGCTTTCTTT. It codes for CAISERPNTEAFF.

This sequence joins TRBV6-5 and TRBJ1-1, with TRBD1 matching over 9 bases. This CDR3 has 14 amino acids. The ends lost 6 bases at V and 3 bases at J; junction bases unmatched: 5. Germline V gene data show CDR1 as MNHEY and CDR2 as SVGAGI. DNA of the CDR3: TGTGCCAGCAGGTCGACAGGGGGTTACACTGAAGCTTTCTTT. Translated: CASRSTGGYTEAFF.

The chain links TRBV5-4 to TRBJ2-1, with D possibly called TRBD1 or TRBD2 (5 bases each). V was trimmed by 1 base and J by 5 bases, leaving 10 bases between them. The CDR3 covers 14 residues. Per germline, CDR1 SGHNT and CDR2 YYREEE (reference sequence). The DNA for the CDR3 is TGTGCCAGCAGCTTGCCGGGGCGGCACAATGAGCAGTTCTTC. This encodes CASSLPGRHNEQFF.

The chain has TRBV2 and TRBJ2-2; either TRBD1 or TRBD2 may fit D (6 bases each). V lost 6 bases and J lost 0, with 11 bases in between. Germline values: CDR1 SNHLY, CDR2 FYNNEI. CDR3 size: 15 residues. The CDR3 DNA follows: TGTGCCAGCAGCTTGGGGGGCGCGAACACCGGGGAGCTGTTTTTT. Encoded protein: CASSLGGANTGELFF.

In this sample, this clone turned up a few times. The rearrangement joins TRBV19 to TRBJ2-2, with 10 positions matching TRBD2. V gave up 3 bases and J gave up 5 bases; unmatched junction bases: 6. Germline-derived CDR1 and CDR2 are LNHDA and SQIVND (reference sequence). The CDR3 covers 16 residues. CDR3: CASSIPAGGYTGELFF. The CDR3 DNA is TGTGCCAGTAGTATCCCAGCGGGGGGGTATACCGGGGAGCTGTTTTTT.

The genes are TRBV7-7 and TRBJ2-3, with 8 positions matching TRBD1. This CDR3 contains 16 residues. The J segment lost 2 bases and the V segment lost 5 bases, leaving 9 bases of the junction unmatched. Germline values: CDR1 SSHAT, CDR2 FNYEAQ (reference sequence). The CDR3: CASSTGTGRYTDTQYF. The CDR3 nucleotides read TGTGCCAGCAGCACCGGGACAGGACGCTACACAGATACGCAGTATTTT.

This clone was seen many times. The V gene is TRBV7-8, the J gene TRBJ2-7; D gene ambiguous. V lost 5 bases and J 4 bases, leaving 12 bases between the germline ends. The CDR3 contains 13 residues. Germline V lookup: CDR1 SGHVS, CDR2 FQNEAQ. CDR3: CASSHLRSYEQYV. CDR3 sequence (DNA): TGTGCCAGCAGCCACCTTCGCAGTTACGAGCAGTACGTC.

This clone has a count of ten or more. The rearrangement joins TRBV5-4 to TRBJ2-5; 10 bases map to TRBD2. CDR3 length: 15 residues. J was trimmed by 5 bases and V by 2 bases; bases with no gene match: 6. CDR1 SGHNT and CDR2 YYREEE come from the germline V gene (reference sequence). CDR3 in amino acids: CASSLGAGGLETQYF. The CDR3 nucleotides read TGTGCCAGCAGCTTAGGAGCGGGAGGGCTGGAGACCCAGTACTTC.

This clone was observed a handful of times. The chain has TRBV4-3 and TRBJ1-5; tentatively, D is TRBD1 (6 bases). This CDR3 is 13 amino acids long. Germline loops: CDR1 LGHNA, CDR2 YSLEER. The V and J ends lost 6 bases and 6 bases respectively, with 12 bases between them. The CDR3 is CASRRGVGQPQHF. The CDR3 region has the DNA TGCGCCAGCAGGAGGGGGGTGGGTCAGCCCCAGCATTTT.

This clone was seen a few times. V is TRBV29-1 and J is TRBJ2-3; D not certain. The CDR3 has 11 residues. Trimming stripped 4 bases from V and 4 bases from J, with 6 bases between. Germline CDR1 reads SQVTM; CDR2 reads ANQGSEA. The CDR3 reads CSVGWADTQYF. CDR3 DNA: TGCAGCGTTGGATGGGCAGATACGCAGTATTTT.

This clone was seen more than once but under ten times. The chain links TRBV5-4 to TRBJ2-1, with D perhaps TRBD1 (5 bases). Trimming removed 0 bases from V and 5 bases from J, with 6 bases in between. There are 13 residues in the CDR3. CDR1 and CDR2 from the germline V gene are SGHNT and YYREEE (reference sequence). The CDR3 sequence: CASSLDRNNEQFF. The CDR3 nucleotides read TGTGCCAGCAGCTTGGACAGGAACAATGAGCAGTTCTTC.